Listed here are 3 T cell receptor beta chains from one sample, sequenced in a study of T cells expressing NK-cell markers. No DNA is given; TCRdb re-called the 5' RACE reads and lists each CDR3 protein once. Its clone listing holds about 120,000 distinct CDR3 sequences. The sample taken for sequencing was blood T cells: a sorted CD56 or NKG2C T cell subset, CD4+ or CD8+ T cells, or bulk PBMC T cells (not recorded which). These receptors originate from a woman aged 18 to 75 in good health.

The rearrangement uses TRBV19 and TRBJ2-2; TCRdb's D gene call, TRBD2, goes unchecked for lack of DNA. CDR3 length: 15 residues. CDR1 is LNHDA and CDR2 is SQIVND in the germline V gene (reference sequence). The CDR3 spells CASSLGLAVIGELFF.

The chain combines TRBV7-2 with TRBJ1-4; TCRdb's D call of TRBD1 is untestable without DNA. The CDR3 sequence is 14 residues long. CDR1 is SGHTA, CDR2 FQGNSA, per germline. The CDR3 loop reads CASSGQGINEKLFF.

The chain joins TRBV5-1 to TRBJ1-1; the TCRdb D gene call, TRBD1, has no DNA to confirm it. CDR3 length: 15 residues. Germline CDR1 SGHRS, CDR2 YFSETQ. The CDR3 spells CASSQGQGLGTEAFF.